The rows below give T cell receptor beta chains drawn from one sample of a study of T cell repertoires in cytomegalovirus infection. MiXCR, applied by TCRdb to the reads, yields one record per CDR3 protein. Seen here are some 250,000 distinct CDR3 sequences, approximately 9.2% observed once, and the top ten hold roughly 15%. The sequenced material came from PBMCs. Every receptor here comes from a human donor in good health (CMV status not recorded). Some clones in this sample may be carry-over from other donors' samples. Both conserved end residues are part of each CDR3.

TRBV7-2,TRBJ2-3,CASSLGEQYTQYF
TRBV7-8,TRBJ1-2,CASSLGNWRGYTF
TRBV6-6,TRBJ2-7,CASRHVADSYEQYF
TRBV11-3,TRBJ2-1,CASSALAGDEQFF
TRBV12-3/TRBV12-4,TRBJ1-5,CASSLDGYRNQPQHF
TRBV5-1,TRBJ2-7,CASSGIQGHQQYF
TRBV19,TRBJ2-5,CARNIGGGLEETQYF
TRBV7-2,TRBJ2-1,CASSLWPSYNEQFF
TRBV7-9,TRBJ2-1,CASSSRDVLYNEQFF
TRBV6-2/TRBV6-3,TRBJ2-7,CASRDTVPPYEQYF
TRBV6-5,TRBJ1-6,CASSRRFSYNSPLHF
TRBV28,TRBJ1-2,CASSPGGAGRNYGYTF
TRBV7-2,TRBJ1-5,CASSLVLGPQHF
TRBV10-3,TRBJ1-2,CAISEDSSNYGYTF
TRBV7-2,TRBJ1-1,CASSPESTGKGAFF
TRBV7-8,TRBJ2-3,CASSPNRQVRTDTQYF
TRBV7-2,TRBJ2-2,CASSSFTSTGELFF
TRBV7-2,TRBJ1-2,CASSYGGQRGYTF
TRBV28,TRBJ1-4,CAGRDSTNEKLFF
TRBV7-8,TRBJ1-2,CASSLRTGPGYTF
TRBV28,TRBJ2-7,CASSWDKGLASYEQYF
TRBV6-2/TRBV6-3,TRBJ2-7,CASSPLDGLYEQYF
TRBV5-6,TRBJ1-3,CASTIFGSNTIYF
TRBV7-8,TRBJ2-2,CASSFPTSGGVNTGELFF
TRBV2,TRBJ1-6,CASKRQGGNDNSPLHF
TRBV7-9,TRBJ2-5,CASTPGVYQETQYF
TRBV19,TRBJ1-1,CASSPNLNTEAFF
TRBV7-2,TRBJ2-2,CASTTTGELFF
TRBV7-9,TRBJ2-3,CASSLLGVRSTDTQYF
TRBV19,TRBJ1-1,CASFYVGGRGYTEAFF
TRBV20-1,TRBJ1-1,CSARDPRRLNTEAFF
TRBV7-2,TRBJ2-7,CASSLTGGTESEQYF
TRBV7-8,TRBJ2-7,CASSLGPALTSYEQYF
TRBV18,TRBJ1-2,CASSPLRGEGYTF
TRBV13,TRBJ1-2,CASSLGGDRGLGGYGYTF
TRBV7-2,TRBJ1-1,CASSLVPGNTEAFF
TRBV29-1,TRBJ2-1,CSAGTGANNEQFF
TRBV5-1,TRBJ2-7,CASSLSGKPPDEQYF
TRBV29-1,TRBJ2-1,CSVGGNEQFF
TRBV27,TRBJ1-5,CASSPDRVGGTSNQPQHF
TRBV7-9,TRBJ2-1,CASSPKTSGATNEQFF
TRBV7-2,TRBJ2-3,CASSLGSGPSTDTQYF
TRBV7-4,TRBJ2-2,CASSLGTGGSDTGELFF
TRBV18,TRBJ2-7,CASSRTSEAYEQYF
TRBV7-9,TRBJ2-1,CASSLETGEQFF
TRBV29-1,TRBJ2-5,CSVLGRQETQYF
TRBV28,TRBJ1-5,CASSPRGGFGQPQHF
TRBV29-1,TRBJ2-7,CSVSGNEQYF
TRBV5-1,TRBJ1-2,CASSLENPNYGYTF
TRBV28,TRBJ2-6,CASSSPGTAAGANVLTF
TRBV12-3/TRBV12-4,TRBJ1-2,CASSLSGAGSGYTF
TRBV7-2,TRBJ2-5,CASSFRRSGETQYF
TRBV20-1,TRBJ1-5,CSARGAMNQPQHF
TRBV7-6,TRBJ1-1,CASSIVSGDTEAFF
TRBV7-2,TRBJ2-3,CASSLEGGTGGGSQYF
TRBV6-5,TRBJ1-1,CASRPYGGARTEAFF
TRBV5-4,TRBJ2-7,CASSLEQGAVEQYF
TRBV4-3,TRBJ2-2,CASSQIGVNGELFF
TRBV7-2,TRBJ1-2,CASSSSGGGRGYGYTF